This T cell receptor (beta chain) came from a study of T cell repertoires in cytomegalovirus infection (dated by TCRdb to between 2018 and 2021). For the study in its entirety: Recently identified HLA-C-restricted CMV epitopes, whose presentation resists viral immunomodulation, were targeted by peptide stimulations together with well-studied HLA-B-restricted epitopes. The HLA type of each donor mattered for the analysis, because public TCR beta signatures pointed to carriage of CMV infection along with the matching HLA type.

Broader findings and caveats from the paper: In the ex vivo response, HLA-C-restricted CMV-specific TCR beta clonotypes were dominant, and in two of eight donors the single most frequent clonotype came from this HLA-C-restricted group. In both this cohort and an independent cohort of a few hundred donors, the cumulative frequency of public TCR beta family members distinguished carriers of CMV infection plus the relevant HLA type.

Sequencing relied on an Illumina HiSeq 1500. Through fastp at Q25 and MiXCR, TCRdb rebuilt clones from the public reads, retaining in-frame beta chains. Each entry is one CDR3 protein sequence, shown with its most common DNA and genes. This sample comprises some 480,000 distinct CDR3 sequences, 25% to 35% of them detected only once. Around a sixth of the sample goes to the ten largest clones. This clonotype was recorded a few times. Its antigen has not been determined. Per-base qualities were not stored, and no clone one base away is much larger. The CDR3 runs 13 amino acids, cysteine and phenylalanine included. Only the CDR3 DNA is retained, 39 bases long and in frame from the first base. The junction carries 9 bases between V and J, which are trimmed by 3 bases and 4 bases respectively. CDR1 and CDR2 are read off the germline V gene (reference sequence) as LNHDA and SQIVND. Explained via the paper, the treatment or condition label denotes: in vitro stimulation with specific CMV peptide epitopes to enrich CMV-specific T cells.

This TCR derives from a human donor in good health (CMV status not recorded). Some clones in this sample may be carry-over from other donors' samples. The rearranged segments are TRBV19 and TRBJ1-1, with an unclear D gene assignment. The specimen comprised cultured PBMCs, sampled from culture after CMV antigen stimulation. The base sequence is TGTGCCAGTAGTATGACCGGGTTCACTGAAGCTTTCTTT. It specifies CASSMTGFTEAFF.